A single sample gave rise to the 15 T cell receptor beta chains below, sequenced in a study of T cell responses to AZD1222 COVID-19 vaccine. The data were produced by immunoSEQ multiplex PCR, yet TCRdb's version contains in-frame clones alone and is incomplete. Seen here are 200,000 to 250,000 clones, 90% to 95% observed once, and the top ten hold 1.5% to 2%. Sample: peripheral blood, taken 28 days after the second dose of the MenACWY control vaccine. These receptors all stem from an adult who received the MenACWY meningococcal vaccine as a control.

The genes are TRBV28 and TRBJ1-2, with D possibly TRBD1 on 5 matching bases. The V gene lost 3 bases and the J gene lost 9 bases, with 17 bases spanning the gap. Germline V gene data show CDR1 as MDHEN and CDR2 as SYDVKM. This CDR3 has 14 amino acids. CDR3 region: CASSFSVQGMSYTF. CDR3 nucleotide sequence: TGTGCCAGCAGTTTCTCCGTGCAGGGCATGAGCTACACCTTC.

The count of this clone is one. This sequence joins TRBV27 and TRBJ1-6; no reliable D call. Trimming cost V 6 bases and J 0 bases, with 9 bases left between them. The CDR3 is 15 amino acids. CDR1 is MNHEY and CDR2 is SMNVEV in the germline V gene (reference sequence). This CDR3 is CASSLDNSYNSPLHF. DNA for the CDR3: TGTGCCAGCAGCCTTGACAACTCCTATAATTCACCCCTCCACTTT.

V usage is TRBV5-1 and J usage is TRBJ2-1; TRBD1 matches 7 bases. The junction had 7 bases not matched to a gene; V was cut back by 5 bases and J by 2 bases. The CDR3 covers 15 residues. From germline, CDR1 is SGHRS and CDR2 YFSETQ. The CDR3 sequence: CASRAITGAYNEQFF. In nucleotides, the CDR3 is TGCGCCAGCAGGGCTATTACAGGGGCCTACAATGAGCAGTTCTTC.

Details on this clone: One junction end does not reproduce the germline sequence, and a read error may be involved. This rearrangement joins TRBV28 to TRBJ2-2, with D perhaps matching TRBD1 or TRBD2 (5 bases each). There are 16 residues in the CDR3. The germline V gene encodes CDR1 MDHEN and CDR2 SYDVKM. The CDR3 DNA is TGTGCCAGCAGTCTCCGGGACCTTAGGAACGCCGGGGAGCTGTTTTTT. This sequence encodes CASSLRDLRNAGELFF.

CDR3 in DNA: TGTGCCAGTAGTATAGGCCAGGGGAAGGAGCATTTT. Amino acids: CASSIGQGKEHF. This chain joins TRBV19 and TRBJ1-5; a weak D match, TRBD1 (6 bases). Germline V gene data show CDR1 as LNHDA and CDR2 as SQIVND (reference sequence). V shed 1 base and J shed 14 bases, with 12 bases lying between them. CDR3 length: 12 residues.

About this clone: Mismatch with germline at one junction end may stem from a read error. The chain carries TRBV4-2 and TRBJ1-1; D not resolved. The CDR3 loop spans 13 amino acids. The V gene's germline CDR1 is LGHNA and CDR2 YNFKEQ. Written as DNA, the CDR3 is TGTGCCAGCAGTCAAGGGCGTTTCGGCGAAGCTTTCTTT. Amino acid sequence: CASSQGRFGEAFF.

The V call is TRBV28, the J call TRBJ1-2; 7 bases agree with TRBD1. J gave up 5 bases and V 8 bases, and 14 bases lay outside the gene matches. Germline values: CDR1 MDHEN, CDR2 SYDVKM. This CDR3 is built from 15 residues. Here the CDR3 reads CASRMGQWAFYGYTF. In nucleotides, the CDR3 is TGTGCCAGCCGCATGGGACAGTGGGCTTTTTATGGCTACACCTTC.

The chain has TRBV7-9 and TRBJ1-1; D is unresolved. The CDR3 loop spans 14 amino acids. Germline CDR1 reads SEHNR; CDR2 reads FQNEAQ (reference sequence). V lost 5 bases and J lost 1, with 11 bases in between. The CDR3 nucleotides read TGTGCCAGCAGCAGCTGGACGGAGAACACTGAAGCTTTCTTT. This translates into CASSSWTENTEAFF.

V is TRBV7-9 and J is TRBJ1-4; D is perhaps TRBD1 (6 bases). Between the trimmed V and J ends, which lost 1 base and 4 bases, there was a span of 13 bases. Looked up from germline, CDR1 is SEHNR and CDR2 is FQNEAQ (reference sequence). The CDR3 runs to 16 residues. As DNA, the CDR3 is TGTGCCAGCAGCTTAGATGGGGGCGCCCATAATGAAAAACTGTTTTTT. As protein: CASSLDGGAHNEKLFF.

The CDR3 is CASSAKTGVVDEQYF. CDR3 DNA: TGTGCCAGTAGTGCAAAGACAGGGGTTGTGGACGAGCAGTACTTC. V and J are TRBV19 and TRBJ2-7, with TRBD1 matching 8 bases. CDR3 length: 15 residues. Unmatched junction bases numbered 11, after V lost 5 bases and J lost 5 bases. The germline CDR1 and CDR2 sequences are LNHDA and SQIVND (reference sequence).

The chain joins TRBV19 to TRBJ1-1, with a possible D match to TRBD1 (6 bases). Germline V gene sequence: CDR1 LNHDA, CDR2 SQIVND (reference sequence). Between the trimmed V and J ends, which lost 10 bases and 5 bases, there was a span of 20 bases. This CDR3 spans 14 amino acids. CDR3 in amino acids: CATAPQGIGTEAFF. CDR3 bases: TGTGCCACCGCACCCCAGGGGATAGGGACTGAAGCTTTCTTT.

The chain uses TRBV7-9 and TRBJ2-1; D may be TRBD2 (5 bases). The ends were cut back, 5 bases at V and 8 bases at J, with 13 bases in the middle. The V gene's germline CDR1 is SEHNR and CDR2 FQNEAQ (reference sequence). The CDR3 has 13 residues. The CDR3 is CASSLGLRDEQFF. The CDR3 DNA is TGTGCCAGCAGCCTAGGACTTAGGGATGAGCAGTTCTTC.

The chain uses TRBV25-1 and TRBJ2-1; TRBD2 matches at 7 bases. J gave up 3 bases and V 4 bases, and 9 bases lay outside the gene matches. There are 16 residues in the CDR3. From germline, CDR1 is MGHDK and CDR2 SYGVNS. CDR3 region: CASSGVPGTIYNEQFF. The CDR3 DNA sequence: TGTGCCAGCAGTGGGGTCCCCGGGACTATCTACAATGAGCAGTTCTTC.

The chain uses TRBV7-9 and TRBJ1-2, with TRBD1 matching over 7 bases. CDR3 length: 15 amino acids. Germline V gene sequence: CDR1 SEHNR, CDR2 FQNEAQ (reference sequence). Germline trimming cut 10 bases from V and 4 bases from J; bases unmatched to any gene: 15. CDR3 DNA: TGTGCCATCCTACCCCCAACAGGGGCCCCCTATGGCTACACCTTC. It is translated as CAILPPTGAPYGYTF. Full variable domain (missing parts from reference TRBV7-9 and TRBJ1-2): DTGVSQNPRHKITKRGQNVTFRCDPISEHNRLYWYRQTLGQGPEFLTYFQNEAQLEKSRLLSDRFSAERPKGSFSTLEIQRTEQGDSAMYLCAILPPTGAPYGYTFGSGTRLTVV.

The rearrangement links TRBV3-1 (or the pseudogene TRBV3-2) to TRBJ1-1; possible D gene TRBD1, 6 bases. The ends were cut back, 4 bases at V and 4 bases at J, with 16 bases in the middle. Per germline, CDR1 LGHDT and CDR2 YNNKEL (reference sequence). The CDR3 spans 15 residues. The CDR3, as DNA: TGTGCCAGCAGCCCCGGAACAGGGTCGGGCACTGAAGCTTTCTTT. It encodes CASSPGTGSGTEAFF.